The sequence of this T cell receptor beta chain was determined in a study of cytomegalovirus exposure and HLA in healthy donors. Looking at the study overall: A later analysis reported the 100 to 150 validation repertoires used the same platform as the roughly 700 first-cohort repertoires. Findings and limits, study-wide: Three chains linked to CMV were shown in vitro to be specific for CMV antigens. Subsequent analysis of the approximately 110 validation repertoires found a tendency for first-cohort TCR clusters to co-occur. Listed as cytomegalovirus-associated were over 150 TCR beta chains.

Produced via immunoSEQ multiplex PCR; TCRdb's table is partial and in-frame only. The data show 170,000 or so clones, 80% to 85% seen once. Worth noting for this clone: Its target is not known.

This receptor was identified in a woman younger than 30 in good health and CMV-seropositive. Sequences were obtained from PBMCs.

The CDR3, as DNA: TGCGCCAGCAGCCAAGGGAGCGTTAATACGCAGTATTTT. Amino acid sequence: CASSQGSVNTQYF. The chain employs TRBV4-1 and TRBJ2-3; D is unclear. The CDR3 runs to 13 residues. CDR1 and CDR2 (germline): MGHRA, YSYEKL. Deletions cut 1 base from V and 7 bases from J, with 9 bases between.